One sample yielded the 31 T cell receptor beta chains listed below, sequenced in a study of cytomegalovirus exposure and HLA in healthy donors (dated by TCRdb to 2015 to 2018). Libraries were made using the immunoSEQ multiplex PCR assay. For the multiplex PCR, a mixture combining 60 forward primers for TCR Vbeta segments and 13 reverse primers for TCR Jbeta segments was used. Drawn from immuneACCESS, this table holds only the in-frame rearrangements with V and J called that TCRdb kept. Clones are partly lost; checked studies trace under half to an unresolved V gene and leave the rest unexplained. Present in this sample are 55,000 to 80,000 clones, 65% to 85% of which were seen just once. Of the sample, less than 3% is held by the ten largest clones. The source material was PBMCs. These receptors all come from a woman aged 30 to 39 in good health and CMV-seronegative.

The chain uses TRBV7-9 and TRBJ2-5; 10 positions match TRBD2. This CDR3 has 14 amino acids. Per the germline V gene, CDR1 is SEHNR and CDR2 is FQNEAQ (reference sequence). The J segment lost 4 bases and the V segment lost 5 bases, leaving 4 bases of the junction unmatched. CDR3 sequence reads: CASSTVAGGETQYF. The DNA of the CDR3 is TGTGCCAGCAGCACCGTAGCGGGGGGAGAGACCCAGTACTTC.

This chain connects TRBV7-2 to TRBJ2-2; TRBD1 matches 8 bases. The CDR3 totals 15 residues. J lost 6 bases, V lost 6 bases, and 9 bases had no gene match. CDR1 SGHTA and CDR2 FQGNSA come from the germline V gene. Here the CDR3 DNA reads TGTGCCAGCAGTTACGGACAGGGATCCGCCGGGGAGCTGTTTTTT. Its translation: CASSYGQGSAGELFF.

The CDR3 bases are TGTGCCAGCAGCTTATTAGAGGCTTCCAGCCGCACAGATACGCAGTATTTT. This gives the protein CASSLLEASSRTDTQYF. The rearrangement uses TRBV7-9 and TRBJ2-3; D unclear. Germline values: CDR1 SEHNR, CDR2 FQNEAQ (reference sequence). The CDR3 has 17 residues. V lost 2 bases to trimming and J lost 1 base, with 16 bases between them. Combining the CDR3 with reference TRBV7-9 and TRBJ2-3 gives the whole variable domain DTGVSQNPRHKITKRGQNVTFRCDPISEHNRLYWYRQTLGQGPEFLTYFQNEAQLEKSRLLSDRFSAERPKGSFSTLEIQRTEQGDSAMYLCASSLLEASSRTDTQYFGPGTRLTVL.

CDR3 loop: CASSLGGTGDTEAFF. For the CDR3, the DNA is TGTGCCAGCAGCTTAGGTGGGACAGGGGACACTGAAGCTTTCTTT. The rearrangement links TRBV7-9 to TRBJ1-1; 10 bases align to TRBD1. This CDR3 is built from 15 residues. V shed 1 base, J shed 3 bases, and the junction held 2 bases outside the gene matches. The germline V gene has CDR1 SEHNR and CDR2 FQNEAQ (reference sequence). Full variable domain (remainder filled in from reference TRBV7-9 and TRBJ1-1): DTGVSQNPRHKITKRGQNVTFRCDPISEHNRLYWYRQTLGQGPEFLTYFQNEAQLEKSRLLSDRFSAERPKGSFSTLEIQRTEQGDSAMYLCASSLGGTGDTEAFFGQGTRLTVV.

CDR3 protein: CASSQAGTGDSRGYTF. CDR3 coding DNA: TGCGCCAGCAGCCAGGCCGGGACAGGGGATTCTAGGGGCTACACCTTC. The chain uses TRBV4-3 and TRBJ1-2; 10 bases are a match to TRBD1. Trimming cost V 3 bases and J 8 bases; bases outside gene matches: 12. Germline V gene sequence: CDR1 LGHNA, CDR2 YSLEER. CDR3 length: 16 amino acids.

This clone appeared a few times. The chain employs TRBV2 and TRBJ1-2; D not certain. Trimming shortened V by 6 bases and J by 4 bases, and 9 bases separated the two germline ends. The CDR3 extends over 12 amino acids. CDR1 SNHLY and CDR2 FYNNEI come from the germline V gene. This CDR3 is CASRGGIYGYTF. The CDR3 DNA follows: TGTGCCAGCAGGGGAGGTATCTATGGCTACACCTTC. Variable domain in full (rest from reference TRBV2 and TRBJ1-2): EPEVTQTPSHQVTQMGQEVILRCVPISNHLYFYWYRQILGQKVEFLVSFYNNEISEKSEIFDDQFSVERPDGSNFTLKIRSTKLEDSAMYFCASRGGIYGYTFGSGTRLTVV.

The gene calls are TRBV27 and TRBJ2-4; 11 positions agree with TRBD1. Germline trimming cut 10 bases from V and 13 bases from J; bases unmatched to any gene: 12. The CDR3 length is 13 residues. Germline CDR1 reads MNHEY; CDR2 reads SMNVEV (reference sequence). CDR3 loop: CATQDRGLGPQYF. The CDR3 DNA follows: TGTGCCACCCAGGACAGGGGGCTCGGTCCCCAGTACTTC.

About this clone: Other DNA sequences within the sample encode an identical CDR3. This chain links TRBV5-1 with TRBJ1-1; D unclear. CDR1 SGHRS and CDR2 YFSETQ come from the germline V gene. V was shortened by 0 bases and J by 5 bases, with 11 bases between the two germline ends. This CDR3 comprises 14 residues. The CDR3 DNA follows: TGCGCCAGCAGCTTGGACACCCGAGGGACTGAAGCTTTCTTT. It specifies CASSLDTRGTEAFF.

The chain joins TRBV5-1 to TRBJ1-5, with 7 bases that match TRBD1. This CDR3 spans 15 amino acids. Germline lookup yields CDR1 SGHRS and CDR2 YFSETQ. J lost 5 bases, V lost 4 bases, and 9 bases had no gene match. For the CDR3, the DNA is TGCGCCAGCAGCGAAGGGACAGCTTTTCATCAGCCCCAGCATTTT. Amino acids: CASSEGTAFHQPQHF.

This clone was seen a handful of times. The rearrangement joins TRBV27 to TRBJ2-1; TRBD2 might be the D (6 bases). The CDR3 extends over 14 amino acids. The V and J ends lost 3 bases and 6 bases respectively, with 12 bases between them. Per the germline V gene, CDR1 is MNHEY and CDR2 is SMNVEV (reference sequence). CDR3 sequence reads: CASSLAGSINEQFF. The CDR3 DNA reads TGTGCCAGCAGTTTGGCGGGGAGTATCAATGAGCAGTTCTTC.

V gene TRBV6-5 combines with J gene TRBJ2-7, with D tentatively TRBD2 (5 bases). V dropped 1 base and J dropped 4 bases, with 11 bases sitting between them. The CDR3 spans 14 residues. Germline V lookup: CDR1 MNHEY, CDR2 SVGAGI. CDR3 DNA: TGTGCCAGCAGTTACTATGAGGGCCCATACGAGCAGTACTTC. This sequence encodes CASSYYEGPYEQYF.

This clone showed up just a few times. The identical CDR3 is also encoded by other nucleotide sequences in the sample. J is TRBJ1-5 and V is TRBV28; the match to TRBD1 covers 8 bases. The CDR3 consists of 16 residues. V gave up 4 bases and J gave up 5 bases; unmatched junction bases: 10. CDR1 MDHEN and CDR2 SYDVKM come from the germline V gene. CDR3 residues: CASSSGQGIVDQPQHF. The CDR3 DNA sequence: TGTGCCAGCAGTTCCGGACAGGGAATAGTGGATCAGCCCCAGCATTTT.

The chain recombines TRBV11-2 with TRBJ2-5; 8 positions match TRBD2. V trimming: 3 bases; J trimming: 4 bases; junction bases outside the gene matches: 13. Germline CDR1 reads SGHAT; CDR2 reads FQNNGV. The length of the CDR3 is 17 residues. DNA of the CDR3: TGTGCCAGCAGCTTGGTGACGGGGGGGCCTTTGCCAGAGACCCAGTACTTC. Protein sequence: CASSLVTGGPLPETQYF.

The genes are TRBV6-5 and TRBJ1-1; TRBD1 matches at 8 bases. The CDR3 runs 15 residues. V gave up 5 bases and J gave up 4 bases; unmatched junction bases: 9. The germline gives CDR1 MNHEY, CDR2 SVGAGI. This CDR3 is CASSAPQGARTEAFF. In nucleotides, the CDR3 is TGTGCCAGCAGTGCACCTCAGGGGGCGCGCACTGAAGCTTTCTTT.

The CDR3 sequence: CASSLRTARSYNEQFF. The CDR3 DNA is TGTGCCAGCAGCCTCCGAACAGCAAGGTCCTACAATGAGCAGTTCTTC. The J gene is TRBJ2-1, the V gene TRBV7-9; D not certain. CDR3 length equals 16 residues. With 5 bases removed from V and 1 base from J, the gap between germline ends came to 15 bases. Germline CDR1 is SEHNR and CDR2 is FQNEAQ (reference sequence).

The rearrangement links TRBV5-4 to TRBJ2-6; 8 bases are shared with TRBD2. Germline trimming cut 5 bases from V and 0 bases from J; bases unmatched to any gene: 16. There are 20 residues in the CDR3. Looked up from germline, CDR1 is SGHNT and CDR2 is YYREEE (reference sequence). The DNA for the CDR3 is TGTGCCAGCAGTCGGGGGGGTGGTGCTGGGGATGTCTCTGGGGCCAACGTCCTGACTTTC. Its translation: CASSRGGGAGDVSGANVLTF.

The V gene is TRBV28, the J gene TRBJ2-5; TRBD2 might be the D (6 bases). CDR3 size: 12 residues. The germline CDR1 and CDR2 sequences are MDHEN and SYDVKM. V was cut by 5 bases and J by 5 bases, with 9 bases left in between. The chain's CDR3 is CASSGGAETQYF. The CDR3 DNA reads as TGTGCCAGCAGTGGAGGGGCGGAGACCCAGTACTTC.

This clone appeared a few times. The rearrangement uses TRBV4-3 and TRBJ1-4; the D is unclear. The CDR3 has 14 amino acids. The V and J ends lost 7 bases and 6 bases respectively, with 15 bases between them. Germline CDR1 reads LGHNA; CDR2 reads YSLEER. This CDR3 reads CASNLLVGDEKLFF. In DNA form, the CDR3 reads TGCGCCAGCAACCTCCTTGTAGGAGATGAAAAACTGTTTTTT.

This rearrangement joins TRBV11-2 to TRBJ2-7; D is perhaps TRBD1 (6 bases). Trimming pared 5 bases from V and 1 base from J, leaving 15 bases between. Germline V gene sequence: CDR1 SGHAT, CDR2 FQNNGV. The CDR3 runs 15 residues. CDR3 nucleotides: TGTGCCAGCAGCCCGCTCGGGACACCGTCCTACGAGCAGTACTTC. Translating it yields CASSPLGTPSYEQYF.

This chain links TRBV5-5 with TRBJ2-7, with D perhaps TRBD1 (8 bases). Trimming took off 3 bases at V and 0 bases at J, with 19 bases between the two ends. Germline values: CDR1 SGHKS, CDR2 YYEKEE (reference sequence). This CDR3 region has 17 residues. CDR3 region: CASSWGRGQAPSYEQYF. The CDR3 bases are TGTGCCAGCAGCTGGGGGAGGGGACAGGCACCCTCCTACGAGCAGTACTTC. The full variable domain, completed using reference TRBV5-5 and TRBJ2-7, is DAGVTQSPTHLIKTRGQQVTLRCSPISGHKSVSWYQQVLGQGPQFIFQYYEKEERGRGNFPDRFSARQFPNYSSELNVNALLLGDSALYLCASSWGRGQAPSYEQYFGPGTRLTVT.

The rearrangement joins TRBV15 to TRBJ1-2; unclear D gene. Germline lookup yields CDR1 LNHNV and CDR2 YYDKDF (reference sequence). CDR3 length: 16 residues. Trimming stripped 3 bases from V and 0 bases from J, with 14 bases between. CDR3 residues: CATSRETGVSNYGYTF. In nucleotides, the CDR3 is TGTGCCACCAGCAGGGAGACCGGGGTCTCTAACTATGGCTACACCTTC.

The chain employs TRBV30 and TRBJ1-4, with D maybe TRBD1 (6 bases). Germline CDR1 and CDR2: GTSNPN and SVGIG (reference sequence). The CDR3 length is 12 residues. The CDR3 loop reads CAQGPRSEKLFF. The CDR3 DNA sequence: TGTGCTCAGGGGCCCCGGAGCGAAAAACTGTTTTTT.

V is TRBV29-1 and J is TRBJ1-2; D possibly corresponds to TRBD1 (5 bases). The germline gives CDR1 SQVTM, CDR2 ANQGSEA. This CDR3 comprises 11 residues. With 7 bases removed from V and 8 bases from J, the gap between germline ends came to 14 bases. Here the CDR3 reads CSAEGHGGYTF. The CDR3 DNA follows: TGCAGCGCAGAAGGACACGGCGGCTACACCTTC.

The rearrangement joins TRBV27 to TRBJ2-1; D is perhaps TRBD2 (8 bases). The CDR3 loop spans 17 amino acids. Germline lookup yields CDR1 MNHEY and CDR2 SMNVEV (reference sequence). With 7 bases removed from V and 3 bases from J, the gap between germline ends came to 22 bases. The CDR3 region has the DNA TGTGCCAGCATCCCCAGGGGGGCGGGGGGAGTCTACAATGAGCAGTTCTTC. Translating gives CASIPRGAGGVYNEQFF.

The rearrangement uses TRBV10-3 and TRBJ1-4; 7 bases agree with TRBD1. CDR3 length: 15 amino acids. The germline V gene has CDR1 ENHRY and CDR2 SYGVKD. The J segment lost 5 bases and the V segment lost 3 bases, leaving 6 bases of the junction unmatched. CDR3 coding DNA: TGTGCCATCAGTGACGCCGGGACAGCAAATGAAAAACTGTTTTTT. Translation gives CAISDAGTANEKLFF.

CDR3 region: CASGLELGTDRSTDTQYF. In DNA, the CDR3 is TGTGCTAGTGGTTTGGAATTAGGGACTGATCGTAGCACAGATACGCAGTATTTT. This chain joins TRBV12-5 and TRBJ2-3; D might be TRBD2 (6 bases). This CDR3 region has 18 residues. Per germline, CDR1 LGHNT and CDR2 FRNRAP. Trimming shortened V by 1 base and J by 0 bases, and 17 bases separated the two germline ends.

This clone was detected only a few times. This sequence joins TRBV28 and TRBJ2-5; D remains unclear. CDR1 MDHEN and CDR2 SYDVKM come from the germline V gene. The CDR3 runs to 16 residues. V was pared by 7 bases and J by 2 bases, with 20 bases between. In nucleotides, the CDR3 is TGTGCCAGCACAACGGTACGAGGTGCCAGACAAGAGACCCAGTACTTC. Translating it yields CASTTVRGARQETQYF.

The CDR3 sequence is CASSVSSGGNSPLHF. The DNA for the CDR3 is TGTGCCAGCAGCGTATCTTCGGGGGGGAATTCACCCCTCCACTTT. The chain employs TRBV9 and TRBJ1-6, with D possibly TRBD1 on 5 matching bases. The CDR3 runs to 15 residues. Germline lookup yields CDR1 SGDLS and CDR2 YYNGEE. The V gene lost 1 base and the J gene lost 7 bases, with 12 bases spanning the gap.

The chain has TRBV5-1 and TRBJ1-3; perhaps TRBD1 as D (6 bases). This CDR3 is 15 amino acids long. Germline V gene data show CDR1 as SGHRS and CDR2 as YFSETQ. V lost 3 bases, J lost 0 bases, and 10 bases lay in between. The CDR3 loop reads CASSSTGISGNTIYF. The CDR3 DNA is TGCGCCAGCAGCTCGACAGGAATCTCTGGAAACACCATATATTTT.

This sequence joins TRBV6-1 and TRBJ2-7, with D perhaps TRBD1 (6 bases). This CDR3 is 15 amino acids long. V lost 4 bases and J lost 0, with 13 bases in between. CDR1 and CDR2 (germline): MNHNS, SASEGT. Here the CDR3 reads CASSAWTAVSYEQYF. In DNA, the CDR3 is TGTGCCAGCAGTGCATGGACAGCCGTCTCCTACGAGCAGTACTTC.

The chain combines TRBV10-3 with TRBJ2-5, with 9 positions matching TRBD1. The end of the DNA aligns better with TRBJ2-7, so the J call may be wrong. CDR3 size: 16 residues. Per germline, CDR1 ENHRY and CDR2 SYGVKD. CDR3 protein: CAISELLGQGSYEQYF. CDR3 nucleotide sequence: TGTGCCATCAGTGAACTATTGGGACAGGGCTCCTACGAGCAGTACTTC.